These 14 T cell receptor beta chains share one sample of origin, sequenced in a study of T cells after yellow fever vaccination. TCRdb itself ran the 5' RACE reads through MiXCR, one entry per CDR3 protein. The sample consists of approximately 110,000 distinct CDR3 sequences, approximately 7% of them appearing once. This material consisted of CD4+ T cells sorted from PBMCs, taken approximately 11 days after the first yellow fever vaccination. The receptors shown here come from a man in his late teens or twenties who received the YFV17D yellow fever vaccine.

This clonotype was observed a single time. A much larger clone lies a single base off, so this may be a read error. The chain combines TRBV15 with TRBJ2-5; the match to TRBD1 covers 12 bases. The CDR3 contains 15 residues. Germline CDR1 and CDR2: LNHNV and YYDKDF (reference sequence). V was pared by 4 bases and J by 4 bases, with 4 bases of the junction left unmatched. The CDR3 nucleotides are TGTGCCACCAGCAAGGGGACAGGGGGCGCAGAGACCCAGTACTTC. This encodes CATSKGTGGAETQYF.

This clonotype was seen many times. At one boundary the junction diverges from the germline segment, which might be a read error. The J gene is TRBJ2-3, the V gene TRBV7-7, with 8 nucleotides matching TRBD1. The CDR3 runs to 15 residues. Germline CDR1 is SSHAT and CDR2 is FNYEAQ (reference sequence). CDR3 protein: CASSSNTGGTDTQYF. The CDR3 bases are TGTGCTAGCAGCTCGAACACAGGGGGAACAGATACGCAGTATTTT.

This clonotype was seen ten or more times. This rearrangement joins TRBV5-1 to TRBJ2-2, with a tentative D call TRBD2 (6 bases). Trimming stripped 7 bases from V and 6 bases from J, with 13 bases between. Germline CDR1 is SGHRS and CDR2 is YFSETQ. This CDR3 has 13 residues. Written as DNA, the CDR3 is TGCGCCAGCCTATCCGGGGAGGCCGGGGAGCTGTTTTTT. Amino acids: CASLSGEAGELFF.

Regarding this clonotype: An end of the junction does not agree with germline; a read error may underlie this. The V call is TRBV28, the J call TRBJ1-6; D ambiguous. CDR3 length equals 11 residues. Germline V gene lookup returns CDR1 MDHEN and CDR2 SYDVKM. The CDR3 spells CPNPAGSPLHF. The CDR3 region has the DNA TGCCCGAACCCGGCGGGTTCACCCCTCCACTTT.

At least ten counts were recorded for this clonotype. V and J are TRBV28 and TRBJ2-1; 8 bases agree with TRBD2. Germline V gives CDR1 MDHEN, CDR2 SYDVKM. Trimming took 6 bases from V and 8 from J; bases not matched to a gene: 15. The CDR3 sequence is 16 residues long. In DNA, the CDR3 is TGTGCCAGCAGACGACCGGGGGGGTTTTTGGTCGATGAGCAGTTCTTC. Amino acid sequence: CASRRPGGFLVDEQFF. The full variable domain, its missing parts supplied by reference TRBV28 and TRBJ2-1, is DVKVTQSSRYLVKRTGEKVFLECVQDMDHENMFWYRQDPGLGLRLIYFSYDVKMKEKGDIPEGYSVSREKKERFSLILESASTNQTSMYLCASRRPGGFLVDEQFFGPGTRLTVL.

This clonotype was observed many times. The gene calls are TRBV15 and TRBJ2-1; 10 nucleotides align to TRBD1. The CDR3 length is 15 residues. V shed 5 bases, J shed 6 bases, and the junction held 7 bases outside the gene matches. Looked up from germline, CDR1 is LNHNV and CDR2 is YYDKDF (reference sequence). The CDR3 DNA is TGTGCCACCAGCTCACGACAGGGGGCCTTCAATGAGCAGTTCTTC. Its protein is CATSSRQGAFNEQFF.

This clonotype appeared a few times. The chain links TRBV20-1 to TRBJ1-2, with a tentative D call TRBD1 (6 bases). The CDR3 contains 13 residues. The V and J ends lost 1 base and 8 bases respectively, with 14 bases between them. Germline CDR1 is DFQATT and CDR2 is SNEGSKA (reference sequence). The CDR3 loop is CSARVDWGRGYTF. CDR3 in DNA: TGCAGTGCTAGAGTTGATTGGGGGCGCGGCTACACCTTC.

This clonotype was seen ten or more times. The chain combines TRBV10-3 with TRBJ1-2, with D uncertain. The length of the CDR3 is 13 residues. V was pared by 2 bases and J by 0 bases, with 4 bases between. Germline values: CDR1 ENHRY, CDR2 SYGVKD. CDR3 amino acids: CAISEGANYGYTF. The CDR3 nucleotides read TGTGCCATCAGTGAGGGGGCTAACTATGGCTACACCTTC.

This clonotype showed up many times. The chain is built from TRBV12-3 or TRBV12-4 and TRBJ2-1; 7 bases line up with TRBD1. This CDR3 contains 14 residues. The J segment lost 11 bases and the V segment lost 3 bases, leaving 10 bases of the junction unmatched. CDR3 coding DNA: TGTGCCAGCAGTTTGCCCTTAGGGACAGCACAGCAGTTCTTC. It encodes CASSLPLGTAQQFF.

This clonotype was seen ten or more times. The chain joins TRBV10-3 to TRBJ2-7, with D uncertain. This CDR3 has 12 amino acids. In germline, CDR1 is ENHRY, CDR2 SYGVKD. V was pared by 5 bases and J by 3 bases, with 8 bases between. CDR3 bases: TGTGCCATCAGTCAGAGCATCTACGAGCAGTACTTC. Residues: CAISQSIYEQYF.

This clonotype was seen ten or more times. This chain's CDR3 is CSAGRGPTYEQYF. The CDR3 DNA follows: TGCAGTGCTGGGCGGGGGCCCACCTACGAGCAGTACTTC. The chain has TRBV20-1 and TRBJ2-7, with D possibly matching TRBD2 (7 bases). CDR3 length equals 13 residues. Trimming shortened V by 5 bases and J by 2 bases, and 13 bases separated the two germline ends. Germline CDR1 and CDR2: DFQATT and SNEGSKA (reference sequence).

The chain carries TRBV28 and TRBJ1-4; the match to TRBD1 covers 7 bases. With 5 bases clipped from V and 4 bases from J, the junction kept 13 bases outside the gene matches. CDR3 length equals 17 residues. The germline CDR1 and CDR2 sequences are MDHEN and SYDVKM. CDR3 region: CASSPPFGQDFNEKLFF. The CDR3 coding sequence is TGTGCCAGCAGTCCCCCCTTCGGACAGGACTTTAATGAAAAACTGTTTTTT.

This clonotype was seen ten or more times. The chain uses TRBV29-1 and TRBJ2-7; 7 bases fit TRBD1. CDR1 is SQVTM, CDR2 ANQGSEA, per germline. The CDR3 totals 11 residues. Losses at the gene ends were 7 bases for V and 8 bases for J; bases not matched to a gene: 8. CDR3 nucleotides: TGCAGCGCCCGCCGACAGGGTAAGCAGTACGTC. Translated: CSARRQGKQYV.

Only one count was recorded for this clonotype. A read error may be the cause here, since a much bigger clone is one base away. V and J are TRBV28 and TRBJ2-5, with D perhaps matching TRBD1 (6 bases). The germline V and J ends were trimmed by 5 bases and 13 bases, with 20 bases remaining between them. The germline gives CDR1 MDHEN, CDR2 SYDVKM. The CDR3 covers 13 residues. The CDR3 DNA reads TGTGCCAGCAGTCCCCCGGGACATGGTTTAGGGTACTTC. This encodes CASSPPGHGLGYF. The entire variable domain, with the rest obtained from reference TRBV28 and TRBJ2-5, is as follows: DVKVTQSSRYLVKRTGEKVFLECVQDMDHENMFWYRQDPGLGLRLIYFSYDVKMKEKGDIPEGYSVSREKKERFSLILESASTNQTSMYLCASSPPGHGLGYFGPGTRLLVL.